This T cell receptor beta chain was identified during a study of early stage breast cancer tumors. Each sample had two DNA replicates, about 0.52 ug blood or roughly 1.4 ug tissue. Using immunoSEQ multiplex PCR, the repertoire was profiled, and TCRdb retains in-frame clones only, with some absent. The repertoire holds about 50,000 clones, with 75% to 85% as singletons. Germline V lookup: CDR1 MNHNS, CDR2 SASEGT. This CDR3 spans 15 amino acids. The ends lost 3 bases at V and 1 base at J; junction bases unmatched: 2. Input material: blood. The chain joins TRBV6-1 to TRBJ2-3; 9 positions match TRBD1. The source of this sequence is a person aged 50-59 years with breast cancer. CDR3 protein: CASSDRDRGTDTQYF. The CDR3 DNA follows: TGTGCCAGCAGTGACCGGGACAGGGGCACAGATACGCAGTATTTT.